Shown below are 7 T cell receptor beta chains from a single sample sequenced in a study of shared clonotypes between healthy human individuals. Clones were read by immunoSEQ multiplex PCR, and TCRdb kept only the in-frame ones, dropping some. Of over 950,000 clones in the sample, 70% to 80% were seen once. The specimen was memory CD4+ T cells from PBMCs. Indicated subset: CD45RA-negative fraction. Receptors originate from a man aged 18 to 30 in good health. Some clones in this sample may be carry-over from other donors' samples.

The J gene is TRBJ2-3, the V gene TRBV10-3; 7 bases align to TRBD2. The germline V gene has CDR1 ENHRY and CDR2 SYGVKD. This CDR3 comprises 16 residues. Unmatched junction bases numbered 6, after V lost 0 bases and J lost 3 bases. The CDR3 region is CAISESYGSGTDTQYF. As DNA, the CDR3 is TGTGCCATCAGTGAGTCGTATGGTAGCGGGACAGATACGCAGTATTTT.

This clone was recorded a few times. The chain is built from TRBV5-4 and TRBJ2-7; 14 bases align to TRBD2. The CDR3 length is 15 residues. Germline CDR1 is SGHNT and CDR2 is YYREEE (reference sequence). V shed 4 bases and J 6 bases; nucleotides not matched to a gene: 6. CDR3 bases: TGTGCCAGCAGCATTGGACTAGCGGGAGGACCCGAGCAGTACTTC. Its translation: CASSIGLAGGPEQYF.

The V gene is TRBV2, the J gene TRBJ2-5; a possible D gene is TRBD2 (5 bases). V was shortened by 4 bases and J by 5 bases, with 8 bases between the two germline ends. The germline CDR1 and CDR2 sequences are SNHLY and FYNNEI. This CDR3 has 12 amino acids. The CDR3: CASSAGFETQYF. The CDR3 nucleotides read TGTGCCAGCAGTGCGGGGTTCGAGACCCAGTACTTC.

The chain couples TRBV5-1 to TRBJ2-2; weak D call: TRBD1 (5 bases). CDR1 is SGHRS and CDR2 is YFSETQ in the germline V gene. The CDR3 contains 15 residues. V gave up 0 bases and J gave up 4 bases, with 10 bases separating them. The chain's CDR3 is CASSLEGFGTGELFF. CDR3 sequence (DNA): TGCGCCAGCAGCTTGGAGGGGTTCGGCACCGGGGAGCTGTTTTTT.

The chain carries TRBV10-2 and TRBJ2-6; 8 bases agree with TRBD1. Germline V lookup: CDR1 WSHSY, CDR2 SAAADI. CDR3 length equals 16 residues. J gave up 0 bases and V 6 bases, and 4 bases lay outside the gene matches. The CDR3 DNA reads TGCGCCAGCAGGAAAACAGGGGGCTCTGGGGCCAACGTCCTGACTTTC. It yields the protein CASRKTGGSGANVLTF.

The chain employs TRBV18 and TRBJ1-1; 10 bases align to TRBD1. V lost 1 base, J lost 7 bases, and 6 bases stayed unmatched. Germline CDR1 and CDR2: KGHSH and LQKENI. This CDR3 contains 15 residues. CDR3 nucleotide sequence: TGTGCCAGCTCACCACTGGGACAGGGGACCGGTGAAGCTTTCTTT. Encoded protein: CASSPLGQGTGEAFF.

The gene calls are TRBV6-1 and TRBJ2-2; 11 bases are a match to TRBD1. V trimming: 10 bases; J trimming: 4 bases; junction bases outside the gene matches: 5. The CDR3 covers 14 residues. Germline lookup yields CDR1 MNHNS and CDR2 SASEGT. The CDR3 nucleotides are TGTGCCACTATGGGGACAGGGGGCACCGGGGAGCTGTTTTTT. The encoded protein is CATMGTGGTGELFF.